The next 11 T cell receptor beta chains were all read from a single sample in a study of memory CD4+ T cells and cytomegalovirus serostatus. Generated by immunoSEQ multiplex PCR, the TCRdb table keeps only in-frame clones and is missing some. The data contain about 46,000 clones, around 78% of them singletons. The sort gate was single viable CD3+CD4+CD8-CD45RO+ cells for memory CD4+ T cells. The sample taken for sequencing was memory CD4+ T cells from blood. These receptors were taken from an adult in good health and CMV-seronegative.

The chain combines TRBV5-1 with TRBJ2-7; 9 positions match TRBD1. Trimming at V came to 4 bases and at J to 5 bases, leaving 7 bases not matched to a gene. Germline lookup yields CDR1 SGHRS and CDR2 YFSETQ. This CDR3 is built from 14 residues. The DNA of the CDR3 is TGCGCCAGCAGCCTATGGGACAGGGCGGACGAGCAGTACTTC. This translates into CASSLWDRADEQYF.

The rearrangement joins TRBV6-5 to TRBJ2-7, with D perhaps given as TRBD1 or TRBD2 (5 bases each). The V and J ends lost 5 bases and 2 bases respectively, with 13 bases between them. Germline V CDR1 and CDR2: MNHEY, SVGAGI. The CDR3 has 14 residues. CDR3 nucleotides: TGTGCCAGCAGTCCATGGGACGGCGCCTACGAGCAGTACTTC. It is translated as CASSPWDGAYEQYF.

The rearrangement links TRBV13 to TRBJ2-3, with TRBD2 identical over 8 bases. Per germline, CDR1 PRHDT and CDR2 FYEKMQ (reference sequence). CDR3 length equals 15 residues. With 8 bases clipped from V and 0 bases from J, the junction kept 7 bases outside the gene matches. CDR3 nucleotide sequence: TGTGCCAGCGTCGTAACGGGGGGGAGCACAGATACGCAGTATTTT. It encodes CASVVTGGSTDTQYF.

This chain uses TRBV9 with TRBJ1-2; 7 bases agree with TRBD1. CDR1 is SGDLS, CDR2 YYNGEE, per germline. Trimming removed 4 bases from V and 4 bases from J; junction bases left unmatched: 10. This CDR3 has 15 residues. The CDR3 bases are TGTGCCAGCAGCTCCCACCAGGGGGTGGGCTATGGCTACACCTTC. Amino acid sequence: CASSSHQGVGYGYTF.

V usage is TRBV28 and J usage is TRBJ1-5; D may be TRBD1 (6 bases). Per germline, CDR1 MDHEN and CDR2 SYDVKM. The ends were cut back, 5 bases at V and 6 bases at J, with 20 bases in the middle. There are 16 residues in the CDR3. The CDR3 region has the DNA TGTGCCAGCAGTCCCCATACCGGGGGGCTCGGTCAGCCCCAGCATTTT. Protein product: CASSPHTGGLGQPQHF.

The CDR3 reads CASSPGTSDAYGYTF. DNA for the CDR3: TGTGCCAGCTCCCCCGGGACAAGTGATGCCTATGGCTACACCTTC. The chain recombines TRBV18 with TRBJ1-2, with TRBD1 as a possible D gene (6 bases). Germline CDR1 KGHSH, CDR2 LQKENI. Trimming removed 6 bases from V and 4 bases from J, with 18 bases in between. CDR3 length equals 15 residues.

The CDR3 region has the DNA TGTGCCAGCCAAAGCGGGACGGCAGGCAATCAGCCCCAGCATTTT. Its protein product is CASQSGTAGNQPQHF. This chain uses TRBV28 with TRBJ1-5, with D possibly being TRBD1 (5 bases). Deletions cut 8 bases from V and 2 bases from J, with 16 bases between. This CDR3 contains 15 residues. The germline V gene has CDR1 MDHEN and CDR2 SYDVKM.

The V and J genes are TRBV11-2 and TRBJ1-2; maybe TRBD1 (6 bases). V lost 9 bases and J 2 bases, leaving 16 bases between the germline ends. The CDR3 covers 14 residues. Germline V gives CDR1 SGHAT, CDR2 FQNNGV. The CDR3 DNA sequence: TGTGCCAGTTCTTTTGGACAGACGAACTATGGCTACACCTTC. It encodes CASSFGQTNYGYTF.

The rearrangement uses TRBV6-1 and TRBJ2-7, with a tentative D call TRBD2 (5 bases). The CDR3 is 13 amino acids. With 6 bases removed from V and 3 bases from J, the gap between germline ends came to 12 bases. Germline-derived CDR1 and CDR2 are MNHNS and SASEGT. The CDR3 loop is CASRPNRDYEQYF. Written as DNA, the CDR3 is TGTGCCAGCAGACCAAACCGGGACTACGAGCAGTACTTC.

This sequence joins TRBV5-1 and TRBJ2-5; D uncertain. This CDR3 contains 12 residues. Trimming removed 1 base at V and 9 bases at J, with 10 bases between. Germline V gene data show CDR1 as SGHRS and CDR2 as YFSETQ. CDR3 region: CASSLYNEAQYF. The CDR3 DNA is TGCGCCAGCAGCTTGTACAACGAGGCCCAGTACTTC.

The chain has TRBV28 and TRBJ1-6, with 8 bases identical to TRBD1. Germline V gene sequence: CDR1 MDHEN, CDR2 SYDVKM. The CDR3 has 15 amino acids. Trimming at V came to 4 bases and at J to 6 bases, leaving 5 bases not matched to a gene. CDR3 region: CASSSGQGSNSPLHF. CDR3 DNA sequence: TGTGCCAGCAGTTCAGGACAGGGTAGTAATTCACCCCTCCACTTT.